Listed below are T cell receptor beta chains from one sample, sequenced in a study of T cell responses to AZD1222 COVID-19 vaccine. Measured with immunoSEQ multiplex PCR; TCRdb has only the in-frame clones, and not every one. The table has under 150,000 clones, under 95% seen once. The source material was peripheral blood, sampled on day 0 of AZD1222 vaccination. The receptors originated from an adult in good health. CDR3s include the opening cysteine and the closing phenylalanine or tryptophan. D genes are given only for firm matches.

>.|TRBV6-5|TRBJ1-5
CASSYSWPGGNQPQHF
TGTGCCAGCAGTTACTCCTGGCCGGGTGGCAATCAGCCCCAGCATTTT
>.|TRBV19|TRBJ1-4
CASSTGTQNEKLFF
TGTGCCAGTAGTACCGGGACACAGAATGAAAAACTGTTTTTT
>.|TRBV7-8|TRBJ1-2
CASSSDDTTYGYTF
TGTGCCAGCAGCTCTGACGATACGACCTATGGCTACACCTTC
>.|TRBV6-5|TRBJ2-7
CASSRDVSYEQYF
TGTGCCAGCAGTCGGGACGTCTCCTACGAGCAGTACTTC
>TRBD2|TRBV14|TRBJ2-3
CASSRAGATDTQYF
TGTGCCAGCAGCAGAGCGGGAGCCACAGATACGCAGTATTTT
>.|TRBV7-2|TRBJ1-1
CASSPRAARAFF
TGTGCCAGCAGCCCCCGGGCCGCACGAGCTTTCTTT
>.|TRBV19|TRBJ1-1
CASARTGLMNTEAFF
TGTGCCAGTGCTCGCACCGGGCTCATGAACACTGAAGCTTTCTTT
>.|TRBV6-6|TRBJ1-4
CASSHQLPDEKLFF
TGTGCCAGCAGCCACCAGCTCCCCGATGAAAAACTGTTTTTT
>.|TRBV19|TRBJ1-6
CASSIRAEGTYNSPLHF
TGTGCCAGTAGTATTCGCGCGGAAGGAACCTATAATTCACCCCTCCACTTT
>TRBD1|TRBV19|TRBJ2-7
CASSLGQGVHEQYF
TGTGCCAGTAGTCTCGGACAGGGGGTCCACGAGCAGTACTTC
>TRBD2|TRBV5-4|TRBJ2-3
CASSKGLAGGPDANTQYF
TGTGCCAGCAGCAAGGGACTAGCGGGAGGGCCAGATGCAAATACGCAGTATTTT
>TRBD2|TRBV6-1|TRBJ2-3
CASSEGREGTQYF
TGTGCCAGCAGTGAAGGGAGGGAGGGTACGCAGTATTTT
>.|TRBV7-9|TRBJ1-2
CASSLAGGEGYGYTF
TGTGCCAGCAGCTTAGCTGGGGGGGAAGGCTATGGCTACACCTTC
>.|TRBV7-2|TRBJ2-7
CASSLESRGREQYF
TGTGCCAGCAGCTTAGAGAGCAGAGGAAGAGAGCAGTACTTC